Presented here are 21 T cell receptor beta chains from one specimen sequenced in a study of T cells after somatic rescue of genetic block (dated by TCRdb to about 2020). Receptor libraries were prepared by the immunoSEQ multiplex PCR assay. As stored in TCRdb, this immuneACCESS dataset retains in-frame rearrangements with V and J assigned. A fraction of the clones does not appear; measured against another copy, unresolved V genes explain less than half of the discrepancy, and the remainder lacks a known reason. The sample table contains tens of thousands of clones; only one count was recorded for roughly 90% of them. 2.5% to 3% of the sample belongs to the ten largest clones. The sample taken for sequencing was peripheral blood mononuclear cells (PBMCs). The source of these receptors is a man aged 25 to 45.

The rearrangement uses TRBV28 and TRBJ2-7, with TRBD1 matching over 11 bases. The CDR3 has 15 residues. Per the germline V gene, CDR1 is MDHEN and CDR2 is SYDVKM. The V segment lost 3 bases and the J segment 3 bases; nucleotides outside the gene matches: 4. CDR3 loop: CASSLAGTGGYEQYF. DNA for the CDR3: TGTGCCAGCAGTTTGGCCGGGACAGGGGGCTACGAGCAGTACTTC.

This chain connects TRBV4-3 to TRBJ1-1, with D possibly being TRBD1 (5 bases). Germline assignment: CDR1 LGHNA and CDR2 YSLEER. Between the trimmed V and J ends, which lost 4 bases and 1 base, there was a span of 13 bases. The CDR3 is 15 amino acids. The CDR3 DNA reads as TGCGCCAGCAGCCGGGCGGGGGGGAGGAACACTGAAGCTTTCTTT. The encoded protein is CASSRAGGRNTEAFF.

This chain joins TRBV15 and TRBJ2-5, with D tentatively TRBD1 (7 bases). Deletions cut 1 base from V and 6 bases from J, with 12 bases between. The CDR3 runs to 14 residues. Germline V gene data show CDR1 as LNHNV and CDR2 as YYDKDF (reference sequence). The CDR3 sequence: CATSRASGGQTQYF. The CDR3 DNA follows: TGTGCCACCAGCAGAGCATCAGGGGGGCAGACCCAGTACTTC.

The CDR3 DNA sequence: TGTGCCAGCAGCCCCCCCGGGGATCAGGAGCAGTACTTC. Residues: CASSPPGDQEQYF. The chain has TRBV7-6 and TRBJ2-7; D perhaps matches TRBD2 (5 bases). The germline V gene has CDR1 SGHVS and CDR2 FNYEAQ. Trimming stripped 5 bases from V and 7 bases from J, with 15 bases between. The CDR3 loop spans 13 amino acids.

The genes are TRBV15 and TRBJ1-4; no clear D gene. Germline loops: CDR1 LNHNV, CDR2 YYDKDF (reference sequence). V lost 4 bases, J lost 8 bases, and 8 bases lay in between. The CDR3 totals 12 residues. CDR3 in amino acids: CATSKRREKLFF. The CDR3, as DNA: TGTGCCACCAGCAAACGGAGGGAAAAACTGTTTTTT.

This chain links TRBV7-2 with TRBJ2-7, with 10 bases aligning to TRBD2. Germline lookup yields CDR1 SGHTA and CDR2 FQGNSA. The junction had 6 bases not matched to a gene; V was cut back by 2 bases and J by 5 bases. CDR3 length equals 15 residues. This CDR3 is CASSLTAGGHHEQYF. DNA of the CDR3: TGTGCCAGCAGCTTAACAGCGGGAGGGCACCACGAGCAGTACTTC.

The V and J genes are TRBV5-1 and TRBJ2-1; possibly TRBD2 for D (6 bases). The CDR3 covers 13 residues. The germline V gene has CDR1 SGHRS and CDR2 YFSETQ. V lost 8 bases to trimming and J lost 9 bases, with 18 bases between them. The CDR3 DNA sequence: TGCGCCAGTACGTGGGAAAACGGGGGTGAGCAGTTCTTC. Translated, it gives CASTWENGGEQFF.

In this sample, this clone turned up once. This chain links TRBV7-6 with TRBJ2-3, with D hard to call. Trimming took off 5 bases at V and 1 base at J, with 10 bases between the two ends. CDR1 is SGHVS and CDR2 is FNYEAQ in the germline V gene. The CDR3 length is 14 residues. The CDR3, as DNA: TGTGCCAGCAGCACAGACACACGCACAGATACGCAGTATTTT. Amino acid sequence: CASSTDTRTDTQYF.

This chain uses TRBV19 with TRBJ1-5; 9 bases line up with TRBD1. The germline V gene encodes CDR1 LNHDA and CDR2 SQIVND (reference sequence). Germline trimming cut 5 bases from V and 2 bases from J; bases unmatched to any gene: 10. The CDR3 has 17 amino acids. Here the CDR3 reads CASSVGQGRSGNQPQHF. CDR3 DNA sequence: TGTGCCAGTAGTGTGGGACAGGGTAGGTCAGGCAATCAGCCCCAGCATTTT.

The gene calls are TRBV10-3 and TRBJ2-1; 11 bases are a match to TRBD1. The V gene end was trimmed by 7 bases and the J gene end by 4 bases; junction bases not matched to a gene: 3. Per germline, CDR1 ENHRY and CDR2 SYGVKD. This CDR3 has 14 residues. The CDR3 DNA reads TGTGCCATCACGGGACAGGGGGAATACAATGAGCAGTTCTTC. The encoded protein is CAITGQGEYNEQFF.

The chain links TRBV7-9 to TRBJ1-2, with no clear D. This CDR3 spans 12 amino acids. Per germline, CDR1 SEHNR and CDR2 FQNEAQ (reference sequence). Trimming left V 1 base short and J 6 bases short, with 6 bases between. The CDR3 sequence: CASSLGLNGYTF. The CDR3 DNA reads TGTGCCAGCAGCTTAGGGCTGAATGGCTACACCTTC.

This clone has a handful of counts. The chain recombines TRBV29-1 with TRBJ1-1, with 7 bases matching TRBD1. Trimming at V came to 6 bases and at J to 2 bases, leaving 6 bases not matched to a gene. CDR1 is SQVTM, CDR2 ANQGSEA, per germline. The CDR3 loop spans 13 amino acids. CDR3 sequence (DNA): TGCAGCGTCACGACAGGGCCTAACACTGAAGCTTTCTTT. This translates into CSVTTGPNTEAFF.

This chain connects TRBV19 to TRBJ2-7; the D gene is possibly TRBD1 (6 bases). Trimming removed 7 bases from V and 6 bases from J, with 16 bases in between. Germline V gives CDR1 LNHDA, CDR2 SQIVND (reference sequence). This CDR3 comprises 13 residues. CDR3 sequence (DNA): TGTGCCAGTACGAAAGGGGGTTTTGGCGAGCAGTACTTC. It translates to CASTKGGFGEQYF.

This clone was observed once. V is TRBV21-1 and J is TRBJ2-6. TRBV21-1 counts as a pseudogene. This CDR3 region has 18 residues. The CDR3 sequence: CASSKWAAGPSGANVLTF. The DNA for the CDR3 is TGTGCCAGCAGCAAATGGGCGGCAGGCCCCTCCGGGGCCAACGTCCTGACTTTC.

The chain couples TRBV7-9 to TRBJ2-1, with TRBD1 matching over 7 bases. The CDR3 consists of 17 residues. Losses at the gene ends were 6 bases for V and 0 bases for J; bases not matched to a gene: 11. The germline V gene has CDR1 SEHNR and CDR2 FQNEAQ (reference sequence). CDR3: CASRSQPGQSSYNEQFF. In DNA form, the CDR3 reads TGTGCCAGCAGATCCCAACCGGGACAGAGCTCCTACAATGAGCAGTTCTTC.

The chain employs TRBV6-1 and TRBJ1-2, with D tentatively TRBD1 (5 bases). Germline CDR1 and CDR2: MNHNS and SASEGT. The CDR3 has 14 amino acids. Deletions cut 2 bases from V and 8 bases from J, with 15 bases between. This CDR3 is CASSEFGTPRGYTF. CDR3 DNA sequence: TGTGCCAGCAGTGAATTTGGGACCCCCCGGGGCTACACCTTC.

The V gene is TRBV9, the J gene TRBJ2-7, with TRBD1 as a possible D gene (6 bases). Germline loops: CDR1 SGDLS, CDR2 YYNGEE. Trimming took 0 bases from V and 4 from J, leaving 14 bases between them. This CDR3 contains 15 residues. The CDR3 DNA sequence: TGTGCCAGCAGCGTAGATCCGGGAAGGGGGTACGAGCAGTACTTC. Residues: CASSVDPGRGYEQYF.

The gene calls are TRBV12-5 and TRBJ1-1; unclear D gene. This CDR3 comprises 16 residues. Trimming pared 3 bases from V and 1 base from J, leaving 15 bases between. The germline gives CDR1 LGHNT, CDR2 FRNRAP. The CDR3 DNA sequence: TGTGCTAGTGGTTTCCCCGTCTGGGATCGGAACACTGAAGCTTTCTTT. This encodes CASGFPVWDRNTEAFF. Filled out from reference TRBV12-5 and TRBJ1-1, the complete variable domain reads DARVTQTPRHKVTEMGQEVTMRCQPILGHNTVFWYRQTMMQGLELLAYFRNRAPLDDSGMPKDRFSAEMPDATLATLKIQPSEPRDSAVYFCASGFPVWDRNTEAFFGQGTRLTVV.

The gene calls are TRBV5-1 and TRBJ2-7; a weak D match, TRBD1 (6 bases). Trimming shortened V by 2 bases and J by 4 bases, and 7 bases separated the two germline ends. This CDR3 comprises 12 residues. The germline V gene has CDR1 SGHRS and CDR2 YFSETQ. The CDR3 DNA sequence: TGCGCCAGCAGCTTTACAGGGTACGAGCAGTACTTC. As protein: CASSFTGYEQYF.

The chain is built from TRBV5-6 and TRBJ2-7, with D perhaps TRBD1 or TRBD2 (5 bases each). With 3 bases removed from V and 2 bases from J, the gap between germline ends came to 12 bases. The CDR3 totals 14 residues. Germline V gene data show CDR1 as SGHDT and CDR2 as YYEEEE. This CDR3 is CASSWGTGPYEQYF. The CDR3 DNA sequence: TGTGCCAGCAGCTGGGGGACCGGCCCCTACGAGCAGTACTTC.

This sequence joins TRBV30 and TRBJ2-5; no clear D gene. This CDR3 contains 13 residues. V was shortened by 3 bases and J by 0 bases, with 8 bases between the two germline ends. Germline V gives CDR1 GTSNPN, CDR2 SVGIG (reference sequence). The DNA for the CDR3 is TGTGCCTGGAGCCCATGGTACCAAGAGACCCAGTACTTC. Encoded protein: CAWSPWYQETQYF.